The rows below give T cell receptor beta chains drawn from one sample of a study of lymphopenia after photon versus proton radiotherapy. TCRdb's table, derived via immunoSEQ multiplex PCR, lists solely in-frame clones and lacks some. The sample lists about 58,000 clones, about 81% seen once, with approximately 2% in the top ten. This specimen was peripheral blood, taken from a patient treated with proton-based radiotherapy. Every receptor here comes from a man aged 55 to 70 with pancreatic cancer. Both conserved end residues are part of each CDR3. The D gene is left open where the match is weak. Clone sizes are given selectively: once, few, many, or a class where the clone is expanded.

length | J | D | size | V | DNA | CDR3
15 | TRBJ2-7 | . | . | TRBV19 | TGTGCCAGTAGTACGACAGCTATCGGAAGTGGCGAGCAGTACTTC | CASSTTAIGSGEQYF
14 | TRBJ2-3 | . | . | TRBV6-1 | TGTGCCAGCAGTGAAGCCGGGCGGGAATCGGGGCAGTATTTT | CASSEAGRESGQYF
16 | TRBJ1-2 | . | . | TRBV6-6 | TGTGCCAGCAGAACAGCACGCGGAGCCGAGGGCTATGGCTACACCTTC | CASRTARGAEGYGYTF
15 | TRBJ1-3 | TRBD1 | . | TRBV28 | TGTGCCAGCAGCCGGGACAGGGTTGCTGGAAACACCATATATTTT | CASSRDRVAGNTIYF
16 | TRBJ2-1 | TRBD2 | . | TRBV5-4 | TGTGCCAGCAGCTTAACGGGACTAGCGGGAGACAATGAGCAGTTCTTC | CASSLTGLAGDNEQFF
14 | TRBJ1-5 | TRBD1 | few | TRBV25-1 | TGTGCCAGCAGTGACCTGGGACAGGGTCAGCCCCAGCATTTT | CASSDLGQGQPQHF
12 | TRBJ1-1 | . | . | TRBV7-9 | TGTGCCAGCAGCCCCACCGGGATTGAAGCTTTCTTT | CASSPTGIEAFF
16 | TRBJ2-1 | TRBD2 | . | TRBV11-3 | TGTGCCAGCAGCGCAAAGGGACTAGCGGGAGGTAATGAGCAGTTCTTC | CASSAKGLAGGNEQFF
13 | TRBJ2-1 | . | few | TRBV11-2 | TGTGCCAGCAGCTGGGGACCTAACAATGAGCAGTTCTTC | CASSWGPNNEQFF
15 | TRBJ1-4 | TRBD1 | . | TRBV2 | TGTGCCAGCAGTCGAGGCGACAGGGGGAACGAAAAACTGTTTTTT | CASSRGDRGNEKLFF
15 | TRBJ1-1 | . | . | TRBV9 | TGTGCCAGCAGCGTGTTGGGGGGTACGTTGGCTGAAGCTTTCTTT | CASSVLGGTLAEAFF
15 | TRBJ1-6 | . | . | TRBV21-1 | TGTGCCAGCAGCAAAGGGGGAACAGCTAATTCACCCCTCCACTTT | CASSKGGTANSPLHF
16 | TRBJ1-2 | TRBD1 | . | TRBV5-1 | TGCGCCAGCAGCTTGCTTGCGGAGGGGGCTGGCTATGGCTACACCTTC | CASSLLAEGAGYGYTF
15 | TRBJ2-1 | TRBD2 | . | TRBV5-1 | TGCGCCAGCAGCTTGGAAGGTAGCGGGAGGTATGAGCAGTTCTTC | CASSLEGSGRYEQFF
14 | TRBJ2-5 | . | . | TRBV28 | TGTGCCAGCTTACACAGGGCTACCCAAGAGACCCAGTACTTC | CASLHRATQETQYF
13 | TRBJ2-1 | TRBD2 | . | TRBV28 | TGTGCCAGCAGTTTAGGACTAGCGAAAGAGCAGTTCTTC | CASSLGLAKEQFF
16 | TRBJ1-1 | TRBD1 | . | TRBV7-2 | TGTGCCAGCAGCACCGGGACAGCCTTTATGAACACTGAAGCTTTCTTT | CASSTGTAFMNTEAFF
13 | TRBJ2-5 | . | . | TRBV7-2 | TGTGCCAGCAGCTTAGCCCCGTCTCGGGCCCAGTACTTC | CASSLAPSRAQYF
14 | TRBJ1-4 | . | . | TRBV7-9 | TGTGCCAGCCTGGGGTACGGGGGACGAGAAAAACTGTTTTTT | CASLGYGGREKLFF
15 | TRBJ2-1 | . | . | TRBV5-1 | TGCGCCAGCAGGATCGACGGTAGCTCCTACAATGAGCAGTTCTTC | CASRIDGSSYNEQFF
14 | TRBJ2-1 | . | . | TRBV21-1 | TGTGCCAGCAGCGCCAGGATGAGCCACGTCGAGCAGTTCTTC | CASSARMSHVEQFF
15 | TRBJ1-4 | . | once | TRBV11-2 | TGTGCCAGCAGCCCCTTTTTAGCGCGAAATGAAAAACTGTTTTTT | CASSPFLARNEKLFF
16 | TRBJ2-7 | TRBD2 | . | TRBV15 | TGTGCCACCAGCAGAGGTGTAGCGGGAGGCCAGTACGAGCAGTACTTC | CATSRGVAGGQYEQYF
15 | TRBJ2-5 | TRBD2 | . | TRBV2 | TGTGCCAGCAGCAGAAGGAGCGGGGAGGGGGAGACCCAGTACTTC | CASSRRSGEGETQYF
14 | TRBJ2-7 | . | . | TRBV28 | TGTGCCAGCAGTTTCGGGGACGTCGCCTACGAGCAGTACTTC | CASSFGDVAYEQYF
14 | TRBJ2-7 | . | . | TRBV6-1 | TGTGCCAGCAGTGAATCCCCCCTTTCCTACGAGCAGTACTTC | CASSESPLSYEQYF